The 9 T cell receptor beta chains listed next were all sequenced from one sample in a study of blood T cell repertoires in COVID-19. Assay used: immunoSEQ multiplex PCR; TCRdb lists only in-frame clones, some missing. The sample has approximately 70,000 clones, 87% seen once. The sample was peripheral blood. The receptors stem from a woman aged 50 to 60 with COVID-19, enrolled during active disease.

The chain carries TRBV9 and TRBJ2-7; 9 bases line up with TRBD2. The germline gives CDR1 SGDLS, CDR2 YYNGEE. V lost 3 bases, J lost 9 bases, and 13 bases stayed unmatched. The CDR3 extends over 15 amino acids. The CDR3 protein is CASSGGTSWGRGQYF. The CDR3 DNA reads TGTGCCAGCAGCGGCGGGACTAGCTGGGGCCGGGGGCAGTACTTC. The full variable domain, in which reference TRBV9 and TRBJ2-7 provide the parts outside the CDR3, is DSGVTQTPKHLITATGQRVTLRCSPRSGDLSVYWYQQSLDQGLQFLIQYYNGEERAKGNILERFSAQQFPDLHSELNLSSLELGDSALYFCASSGGTSWGRGQYFGPGTRLTVT.

This chain links TRBV7-8 with TRBJ1-2; TRBD1 matches at 11 bases. V trimming: 0 bases; J trimming: 0 bases; junction bases outside the gene matches: 9. Germline CDR1 is SGHVS and CDR2 is FQNEAQ. This CDR3 spans 19 amino acids. DNA for the CDR3: TGTGCCAGCAGCTTAGCGAGGGGACAGGGGGGTTCGGCTAACTATGGCTACACCTTC. The encoded protein is CASSLARGQGGSANYGYTF.

V and J are TRBV19 and TRBJ1-1; D may be TRBD1 (6 bases). V was clipped by 5 bases and J by 1 base, with 17 bases between them. From germline, CDR1 is LNHDA and CDR2 SQIVND (reference sequence). This CDR3 region has 16 residues. CDR3 region: CASSPRTARGNTEAFF. DNA for the CDR3: TGTGCCAGTAGTCCCCGGACAGCTAGAGGGAACACTGAAGCTTTCTTT.

Here the CDR3 reads CATSGGTSVEQYF. In nucleotides, the CDR3 is TGTGCCACCAGTGGTGGGACTAGCGTCGAGCAGTACTTC. The genes are TRBV24-1 and TRBJ2-7; 10 positions match TRBD2. This CDR3 has 13 residues. Germline V gives CDR1 KGHDR, CDR2 SFDVKD. With 5 bases clipped from V and 6 bases from J, the junction kept 3 bases outside the gene matches.

The gene calls are TRBV6-5 and TRBJ1-5, with TRBD1 matching over 12 bases. This CDR3 is 15 amino acids long. Unmatched junction bases numbered 6, after V lost 7 bases and J lost 5 bases. The germline V gene encodes CDR1 MNHEY and CDR2 SVGAGI. The CDR3 reads CASNPGTGGDQPQHF. The CDR3 coding sequence is TGTGCCAGCAATCCCGGGACAGGGGGCGATCAGCCCCAGCATTTT.

CDR3 in DNA: TGCAGCGGGAGGGAGGCGGGAGGGAACACCGGGGAGCTGTTTTTT. Its translation is CSGREAGGNTGELFF. The chain combines TRBV29-1 with TRBJ2-2; TRBD2 agrees at 8 bases. The CDR3 consists of 15 residues. The germline V gene encodes CDR1 SQVTM and CDR2 ANQGSEA. V shed 7 bases, J shed 1 base, and the junction held 8 bases outside the gene matches.

The chain is built from TRBV30 and TRBJ2-3, with 9 bases fitting TRBD2. Germline CDR1 reads GTSNPN; CDR2 reads SVGIG (reference sequence). The trim removed 2 bases at V and 7 bases at J, leaving 16 bases unmatched. The CDR3 has 17 amino acids. The CDR3 DNA is TGTGCCTGGAGTTCAATACTTAATAGCGGGAGTTCGTATACGCAGTATTTT. This translates into CAWSSILNSGSSYTQYF. Full variable domain (missing parts from reference TRBV30 and TRBJ2-3): SQTIHQWPATLVQPVGSPLSLECTVEGTSNPNLYWYRQAAGRGLQLLFYSVGIGQISSEVPQNLSASRPQDRQFILSSKKLLLSDSGFYLCAWSSILNSGSSYTQYFGPGTRLTVL.

This rearrangement joins TRBV7-9 to TRBJ2-5, with D maybe TRBD2 (6 bases). The V end lost 5 bases, the J end lost 6 bases, and 16 bases lay between the germline ends. The CDR3 runs 14 residues. Germline assignment: CDR1 SEHNR and CDR2 FQNEAQ (reference sequence). CDR3 in amino acids: CASSPGLPAKTQYF. The DNA for the CDR3 is TGTGCCAGCAGCCCGGGACTCCCAGCGAAGACCCAGTACTTC.

V gene TRBV30 combines with J gene TRBJ1-6; no firm D call. Germline values: CDR1 GTSNPN, CDR2 SVGIG (reference sequence). V lost 0 bases, J lost 14 bases, and 14 bases lay in between. The CDR3 contains 13 residues. The CDR3 bases are TGTGCCTGGAGTGTACGGGAAACTGGGTCCCTCCACTTT. Its protein is CAWSVRETGSLHF.